The 26 T cell receptor beta chains presented below share a single source sample, sequenced in a study of T cell clonotyping in hematopoietic cell transplantation. This table comes from immunoSEQ multiplex PCR, and its TCRdb copy is limited to in-frame clones, with some not included. Of about 12,000 clones in the sample, roughly 45% were seen once. Sequences were obtained from peripheral blood mononuclear cells. These receptors all come from a man aged 45-65 years in good health. Some clones in this sample may be carry-over from other donors' samples.

The chain couples TRBV6-5 to TRBJ2-7; the match to TRBD2 covers 10 bases. The J segment lost 0 bases and the V segment lost 5 bases, leaving 4 bases of the junction unmatched. CDR3 length equals 15 residues. Germline values: CDR1 MNHEY, CDR2 SVGAGI. The CDR3 DNA sequence: TGTGCCAGCAGTCTTAGCGGGGGGTTCTCCTACGAGCAGTACTTC. This gives the protein CASSLSGGFSYEQYF.

This CDR3 is CASSPGQEAGYTF. The DNA for the CDR3 is TGTGCCAGCAGCCCGGGACAGGAGGCAGGCTACACCTTC. The rearrangement uses TRBV7-6 and TRBJ1-2, with 8 nucleotides matching TRBD1. In germline, CDR1 is SGHVS, CDR2 FNYEAQ. Trimming removed 5 bases from V and 8 bases from J; junction bases left unmatched: 7. This CDR3 is built from 13 residues.

J is TRBJ2-7 and V is TRBV23-1; D remains ambiguous. TRBV23-1 is an ORF, with its function uncertain. The CDR3 loop spans 11 amino acids. The germline V and J ends were trimmed by 8 bases and 4 bases, with 9 bases remaining between them. CDR3 in amino acids: CASRLNYEQYF. CDR3 DNA sequence: TGCGCCAGCCGATTAAATTACGAGCAGTACTTC.

The table lists this clone with a count of one. Here the CDR3 reads CAWSVTASNQPQHF. The CDR3 DNA follows: TGTGCCTGGAGTGTCACAGCGAGCAATCAGCCCCAGCATTTT. The V call is TRBV30, the J call TRBJ1-5; no firm D call. Trimming shortened V by 0 bases and J by 1 base, and 7 bases separated the two germline ends. There are 14 residues in the CDR3. Germline lookup yields CDR1 GTSNPN and CDR2 SVGIG (reference sequence). Based on the CDR3 plus reference TRBV30 and TRBJ1-5, the full variable domain is SQTIHQWPATLVQPVGSPLSLECTVEGTSNPNLYWYRQAAGRGLQLLFYSVGIGQISSEVPQNLSASRPQDRQFILSSKKLLLSDSGFYLCAWSVTASNQPQHFGDGTRLSIL.

This clone is categorized as medium-sized (0.01 to 0.1%). The rearrangement uses TRBV5-5 and TRBJ1-6; the match to TRBD1 covers 12 bases. V lost 0 bases to trimming and J lost 19 bases; unmatched junction nucleotides: 11. There are 15 residues in the CDR3. Germline values: CDR1 SGHKS, CDR2 YYEKEE (reference sequence). CDR3 sequence (DNA): TGTGCCAGCAGCTTGGGATGGGACAGGGGGCGAGGCGGTCACTTT. It specifies CASSLGWDRGRGGHF.

This clone was seen only a few times. V is TRBV28 and J is TRBJ1-1; D gene uncertain. Trimming removed 3 bases at V and 1 base at J, with 9 bases between. Germline V gives CDR1 MDHEN, CDR2 SYDVKM. This CDR3 has 14 amino acids. The CDR3 region is CASSFLGRNTEAFF. DNA for the CDR3: TGTGCCAGCAGTTTCCTAGGCAGGAACACTGAAGCTTTCTTT.

The rearrangement uses TRBV9 and TRBJ1-2; no clear D. From germline, CDR1 is SGDLS and CDR2 YYNGEE. This CDR3 spans 14 amino acids. V was cut by 1 base and J by 7 bases, with 14 bases left in between. CDR3 loop: CASSVRGGAAGYTF. The CDR3, as DNA: TGTGCCAGCAGCGTAAGAGGAGGCGCGGCTGGCTACACCTTC.

The chain uses TRBV7-9 and TRBJ2-3; maybe TRBD2 (5 bases). This CDR3 comprises 15 residues. V lost 2 bases and J 1 base, leaving 10 bases between the germline ends. Germline CDR1 SEHNR, CDR2 FQNEAQ (reference sequence). CDR3 loop: CASSLSGMRTDTQYF. The CDR3, as DNA: TGTGCCAGCAGCTTATCCGGGATGCGCACAGATACGCAGTATTTT.

The CDR3 is CASSFSYSGNTYEQYF. The CDR3 DNA reads TGTGCCAGCAGTTTTTCGTATAGCGGGAACACCTACGAGCAGTACTTC. The gene calls are TRBV6-7 and TRBJ2-7; 8 positions agree with TRBD2. TRBV6-7 is labeled an ORF, and its function is uncertain. The length of the CDR3 is 16 residues. The V gene end was trimmed by 4 bases and the J gene end by 2 bases; junction bases not matched to a gene: 10.

V gene TRBV27 combines with J gene TRBJ1-5; D not certain. Germline V gene data show CDR1 as MNHEY and CDR2 as SMNVEV (reference sequence). V lost 4 bases, J lost 6 bases, and 7 bases lay in between. This CDR3 spans 12 amino acids. The CDR3 nucleotides read TGTGCCAGCAGTTATGGTGGTCAGCCCCAGCATTTT. Its translation is CASSYGGQPQHF.

V usage is TRBV4-1 and J usage is TRBJ2-7, with D uncertain. The V end lost 11 bases, the J end lost 7 bases, and 9 bases lay between the germline ends. This CDR3 spans 9 amino acids. CDR1 and CDR2 from the germline V gene are MGHRA and YSYEKL. CDR3 loop: CAGLKEQYF. The CDR3 DNA reads TGCGCCGGGCTTAAGGAGCAGTACTTC.

This clone was detected only a few times. The chain links TRBV4-3 to TRBJ1-4, with D unresolved. CDR1 is LGHNA and CDR2 is YSLEER in the germline V gene. This CDR3 region has 13 residues. V was clipped by 0 bases and J by 6 bases, with 5 bases between them. CDR3 sequence: CASSQDLHEKLFF. The CDR3 bases are TGCGCCAGCAGCCAAGATTTGCATGAAAAACTGTTTTTT.

This clone turned up a few times. The V and J genes are TRBV30 and TRBJ1-5, with D possibly being TRBD1 (5 bases). With 1 base removed from V and 3 bases from J, the gap between germline ends came to 10 bases. In germline, CDR1 is GTSNPN, CDR2 SVGIG (reference sequence). The CDR3 length is 14 residues. The CDR3 region is CAWSGGRSNQPQHF. The CDR3 region has the DNA TGTGCCTGGAGTGGGGGCAGGTCCAATCAGCCCCAGCATTTT. The full variable domain, with the rest looked up from reference TRBV30 and TRBJ1-5, is SQTIHQWPATLVQPVGSPLSLECTVEGTSNPNLYWYRQAAGRGLQLLFYSVGIGQISSEVPQNLSASRPQDRQFILSSKKLLLSDSGFYLCAWSGGRSNQPQHFGDGTRLSIL.

The chain employs TRBV6-1 and TRBJ1-5; D ambiguous. CDR1 and CDR2 (germline): MNHNS, SASEGT. CDR3 length equals 15 residues. V was cut by 6 bases and J by 4 bases, with 16 bases left in between. The CDR3 protein is CASSLVVSDNQPQHF. The CDR3, as DNA: TGTGCCAGCAGCCTAGTCGTTTCGGATAATCAGCCCCAGCATTTT.

A single count supports this clone. The rearrangement uses TRBV5-4 and TRBJ2-5, with 12 bases identical to TRBD2. The CDR3 extends over 13 amino acids. The V segment lost 8 bases and the J segment 4 bases; nucleotides outside the gene matches: 3. CDR1 and CDR2 (germline): SGHNT, YYREEE (reference sequence). In nucleotides, the CDR3 is TGTGCCAGGCTGGGACTAGCGGGAGAGACCCAGTACTTC. It specifies CARLGLAGETQYF.

The genes are TRBV14 and TRBJ2-7; TRBD1 or TRBD2 may be the D gene (5 bases each). The ends were cut back, 3 bases at V and 3 bases at J, with 15 bases in the middle. The germline V gene has CDR1 SGHDN and CDR2 FVKESK. This CDR3 region has 15 residues. CDR3 region: CASSQGDVLVYEQYF. The DNA for the CDR3 is TGTGCCAGCAGCCAGGGGGATGTATTGGTCTACGAGCAGTACTTC.

This clone was seen a handful of times. One end of the junction varies from germline; a read error may be responsible. The J gene is TRBJ1-2, the V gene TRBV20-1, with 7 bases matching TRBD1. CDR1 is DFQATT and CDR2 is SNEGSKA in the germline V gene (reference sequence). CDR3 size: 10 residues. CDR3 amino acids: CSASPGTVDF. The CDR3 DNA follows: TGCAGTGCTAGTCCGGGGACAGTGGACTTC.

The rearrangement uses TRBV27 and TRBJ2-1; D is unresolved. Germline V gene sequence: CDR1 MNHEY, CDR2 SMNVEV (reference sequence). CDR3 length: 12 residues. The V gene lost 6 bases and the J gene lost 9 bases, with 12 bases spanning the gap. The CDR3 protein is CASSPLYGEQFF. CDR3 DNA sequence: TGTGCCAGCAGCCCCCTCTACGGTGAGCAGTTCTTC.

This chain uses TRBV7-9 with TRBJ1-5; no firm D call. The CDR3 contains 12 residues. CDR1 is SEHNR, CDR2 FQNEAQ, per germline (reference sequence). The V and J ends lost 1 base and 7 bases respectively, with 5 bases between them. Written as DNA, the CDR3 is TGTGCCAGCAGCTTAGGGACCCAGCCCCAGCATTTT. It translates to CASSLGTQPQHF.

The genes are TRBV5-6 and TRBJ1-2; D ambiguous. CDR3 length equals 13 residues. V dropped 0 bases and J dropped 4 bases, with 7 bases sitting between them. Looked up from germline, CDR1 is SGHDT and CDR2 is YYEEEE. The CDR3 DNA reads as TGTGCCAGCAGCTTGGGCGGGAGCTATGGCTACACCTTC. It encodes CASSLGGSYGYTF.

A few counts support this clone. Here the CDR3 reads CVWGARNTEAFF. For the CDR3, the DNA is TGTGTATGGGGGGCGAGGAACACTGAAGCTTTCTTT. J is TRBJ1-1 and V is TRBV5-4, with D possibly TRBD1 on 6 matching bases. CDR3 length equals 12 residues. Germline V lookup: CDR1 SGHNT, CDR2 YYREEE (reference sequence).

The chain employs TRBV9 and TRBJ2-7; D may be TRBD1 (5 bases). This CDR3 spans 15 amino acids. From germline, CDR1 is SGDLS and CDR2 YYNGEE. The ends were cut back, 0 bases at V and 6 bases at J, with 16 bases in the middle. CDR3 in amino acids: CASSVEGKKGGEQYF. The CDR3 DNA reads as TGTGCCAGCAGCGTAGAGGGGAAGAAGGGTGGCGAGCAGTACTTC.

This clone appeared a few times. The chain combines TRBV5-1 with TRBJ1-1; TRBD1 matches 10 bases. CDR3 length: 13 residues. The trim removed 6 bases at V and 6 bases at J, leaving 5 bases unmatched. In germline, CDR1 is SGHRS, CDR2 YFSETQ. The CDR3 DNA reads TGCGCCAGCACCCGGACAGGGGGTGCTGAAGCTTTCTTT. Translating gives CASTRTGGAEAFF.

The rearrangement links TRBV30 to TRBJ1-1; the match to TRBD1 covers 7 bases. J was trimmed by 4 bases and V by 5 bases; bases with no gene match: 13. The germline gives CDR1 GTSNPN, CDR2 SVGIG (reference sequence). CDR3 length equals 15 residues. The CDR3 DNA reads TGTGCCTGGTCGCAACAATCCAGGGGGAGCACTGAAGCTTTCTTT. It codes for CAWSQQSRGSTEAFF.

The CDR3 sequence: CASSYGQGDHGYTF. The DNA of the CDR3 is TGTGCCAGCAGTTATGGACAGGGGGACCATGGCTACACCTTC. The gene calls are TRBV6-5 and TRBJ1-2; 10 positions match TRBD1. Trimming cost V 3 bases and J 6 bases; bases outside gene matches: 4. Germline V lookup: CDR1 MNHEY, CDR2 SVGAGI. The CDR3 consists of 14 residues.

The rearrangement uses TRBV5-6 and TRBJ1-4, with D unresolved. CDR3 size: 13 residues. V dropped 0 bases and J dropped 7 bases, with 7 bases sitting between them. In germline, CDR1 is SGHDT, CDR2 YYEEEE. CDR3: CASSLGFGEKLFF. DNA for the CDR3: TGTGCCAGCAGCTTGGGATTTGGTGAAAAACTGTTTTTT.